This T cell receptor beta chain was identified during a study of shared clonotypes between healthy human individuals. Study-wide results and limits: A few donors showed sharing of around 5% of naive CD4 clonotypes.

This CDR3 has 13 amino acids. The trim removed 3 bases at V and 9 bases at J, leaving 5 bases unmatched. Germline CDR1 and CDR2: MNHEY and SMNVEV (reference sequence). A remark on this clone: Antigen: not known.

Profiling relied on immunoSEQ multiplex PCR, and the TCRdb table lists in-frame clones only, not all of them. Among some 630,000 clones listed, approximately 79% were seen once. The receptor's source is a woman younger than 45 in good health. What was sequenced was memory CD4+ T cells sorted from blood. Regarding subset: CD45RA-negative fraction. This sequence joins TRBV27 and TRBJ1-1, with 9 bases lining up with TRBD1. The CDR3 nucleotides read TGTGCCAGCAGTTTCGGGACAGGGTCTCAAGCTTTCTTT. Residues: CASSFGTGSQAFF.